These T cell receptor beta chains were read from a single sample in a study of blood T cell repertoires in COVID-19. Assay used: immunoSEQ multiplex PCR; TCRdb lists only in-frame clones, some missing. The data contain roughly 17,000 clones, more than 75% of them seen just once; the ten biggest clones take up around 13%. Sequencing input: peripheral blood. These TCRs come from a human donor in a cohort sampled during active COVID-19. The CDR3 runs from the conserved cysteine through the conserved F or W. The D gene is left open where the match is weak. The size of a clone is reported for some rows only, either as once, few or many, or as a class for expanded clones.

-	TRBV6-2/TRBV6-3	TRBJ1-2	17	-	CASRPRWGPRPASGYTF	TGTGCCAGCAGGCCTCGGTGGGGCCCAAGACCCGCGAGCGGCTACACCTTC
TRBD1	TRBV5-1	TRBJ1-2	17	once	CASSPLAAGGRRYGYTF	TGCGCCAGCAGCCCACTCGCGGCAGGGGGTAGGCGCTATGGCTACACCTTC
TRBD2	TRBV2	TRBJ2-1	18	-	CASSDPGLAQTSYNEQFF	TGTGCCAGCAGTGACCCGGGACTAGCGCAAACTTCCTACAATGAGCAGTTCTTC
TRBD1	TRBV5-1	TRBJ2-7	15	-	CASSSIGTGTYEQYF	TGCGCCAGCAGCTCCATCGGGACAGGGACCTACGAGCAGTACTTC
-	TRBV7-8	TRBJ1-4	13	-	CASSITGNEKLFF	TGTGCCAGCAGCATAACAGGGAATGAAAAACTGTTTTTT
-	TRBV6-4	TRBJ2-2	14	-	CASSRDSNTGELFF	TGTGCCAGCAGTCGGGACTCAAACACCGGGGAGCTGTTTTTT
TRBD1	TRBV19	TRBJ1-2	16	-	CASSVDRVLPSYGYTF	TGTGCCAGTAGTGTGGACAGGGTCCTCCCCTCGTATGGCTACACCTTC
TRBD2	TRBV6-2/TRBV6-3	TRBJ2-1	17	-	CASSYPTSGGSYNEQFF	TGTGCCAGCAGTTACCCCACAAGCGGGGGATCATACAATGAGCAGTTCTTC
-	TRBV7-9	TRBJ1-2	16	-	CASSLVLGGYGDGYTF	TGTGCCAGCAGCTTAGTACTCGGGGGGTATGGGGATGGCTACACCTTC
-	TRBV10-3	TRBJ2-7	13	-	CAISGGQFYEQYF	TGTGCCATCAGTGGAGGACAGTTCTACGAGCAGTACTTC
TRBD1	TRBV5-4	TRBJ1-2	15	-	CASSTGQGVNYGYTF	TGTGCCAGCAGCACCGGACAGGGGGTAAACTATGGCTACACCTTC
TRBD1	TRBV5-1	TRBJ2-1	15	-	CASSLDRGQDNEQFF	TGCGCCAGCAGCCTTGACAGGGGACAAGACAATGAGCAGTTCTTC
TRBD2	TRBV2	TRBJ2-7	16	-	CASSEEERGRSYEQYF	TGTGCCAGCAGTGAAGAAGAGCGGGGTCGCTCCTACGAGCAGTACTTC
TRBD1	TRBV5-1	TRBJ2-1	14	-	CASSLEQGASEQFF	TGCGCCAGCAGCTTGGAACAGGGGGCATCTGAGCAGTTCTTC
TRBD2	TRBV6-2/TRBV6-3	TRBJ2-5	15	-	CASSSAGTSPETQYF	TGTGCCAGCAGTTCAGCCGGGACTAGCCCAGAGACCCAGTACTTC